These T cell receptor beta chains were read from a single sample in a study of T cell responses to AZD1222 COVID-19 vaccine. Clones were read by immunoSEQ multiplex PCR, and TCRdb kept only the in-frame ones, dropping some. The sample consists of around 60,000 clones, over 85% of them appearing once. The specimen was peripheral blood, collected on day 0 of AZD1222 vaccination. These receptors were obtained from an adult in good health. CDR3s include the opening cysteine and the closing phenylalanine or tryptophan. The D gene is left open where the match is weak. Size values are once, few and many counts, or a class for expanded clones, and some rows have none.

D	size	V	J	DNA	CDR3
-	-	TRBV2	TRBJ2-6	TGTGCCAGCAGTCGGAGCTCTGGGGCCAACGTCCTGACTTTC	CASSRSSGANVLTF
-	few	TRBV6-4	TRBJ2-7	TGTGCCAGCAGCGGGGGCGGTGGCTACGAGCAGTACTTC	CASSGGGGYEQYF
-	once	TRBV15	TRBJ1-3	TGTGCCACCAGCAGAGATCGGCACACCATATATTTT	CATSRDRHTIYF
-	-	TRBV11-2	TRBJ2-3	TGTGCCAGCAGCACAAACAGTGACAGCCGGTATTTT	CASSTNSDSRYF
TRBD1	-	TRBV13	TRBJ2-7	TGTGCCAGCAGCCCCCTTGCAGGGGGCCCTACCTACGAGCAGTACTTC	CASSPLAGGPTYEQYF
TRBD1	-	TRBV5-1	TRBJ2-7	TGCGCCAGCAGTCGGGGGACAGGGGAGTCCGAGCAGTACTTC	CASSRGTGESEQYF
-	-	TRBV5-5	TRBJ2-7	TGTGCCAGCAGCTTGGCCTCGGACCCCCGGAGTTACGAGCAGTACTTC	CASSLASDPRSYEQYF
-	once	TRBV5-8	TRBJ2-1	TGTGCCAGCAGCCCGGGTGAGGGCATAAGAGGGGAGGAGCAGTTCTTC	CASSPGEGIRGEEQFF
TRBD1	-	TRBV9	TRBJ1-3	TGTGCCAGCAGCGTAGGTCAGGGGGCGGTTGGAAACACCATATATTTT	CASSVGQGAVGNTIYF
-	-	TRBV18	TRBJ1-3	TGTGCCAGCTCAGGATACAGCAGGGGTTCCTCTGGAAACACCATATATTTT	CASSGYSRGSSGNTIYF
TRBD1	-	TRBV6-4	TRBJ2-1	TGTGCCAGCAGTGTCCTTCCAACAGGGGATGGGGAGCAGTTCTTC	CASSVLPTGDGEQFF
-	once	TRBV11-1	TRBJ2-7	TGTGCCAGCAGCGGACGGACGGCCTACGAGCAGTACTTC	CASSGRTAYEQYF
-	-	TRBV12-3/TRBV12-4	TRBJ1-1	TGTGCCAGCAGGAGGAACACTGAAGCTTTCTTT	CASRRNTEAFF
-	few	TRBV5-6	TRBJ1-1	TGTGCCAGCAGCTTGGCCATGGGATTGAACACTGAAGCTTTCTTT	CASSLAMGLNTEAFF
-	-	TRBV18	TRBJ1-5	TGTGCCAGCTCACCTACTGTTCCGGTAGGGAGCAATCAGCCCCAGCATTTT	CASSPTVPVGSNQPQHF
-	-	TRBV13	TRBJ1-1	TGTGCCAGCAGCCTTCAAACGAACACTGAAGCTTTCTTT	CASSLQTNTEAFF
-	-	TRBV12-3/TRBV12-4	TRBJ1-2	TGTGCCAGCAGTTTTGGGACACAATATGGCTACACCTTC	CASSFGTQYGYTF
TRBD2	-	TRBV20-1	TRBJ2-5	TGCAGTGCAGCGGGAATGGAGACCCAGTACTTC	CSAAGMETQYF
TRBD1	-	TRBV5-6	TRBJ1-4	TGTGCCAGCAGCTTCGGGACAGGAGGAGAAAAACTGTTTTTT	CASSFGTGGEKLFF